This T cell receptor beta chain was retrieved from a study of tumor and adjacent non-tumor tissue in lung cancer. Study as a whole: Samples averaged roughly 4.2 million productive TCRbeta reads each. Findings of the study overall: Patients with more diverse tumor TCRs had worse survival. Tumor tissue had significantly higher TCR diversity than normal lung. Tumor repertoires had a smaller top 100 clone share than normal lung.

No cell sorting was done before RNA was extracted from the tissue. More than 3 cm separated this lung sample from the edge of the tumor. A modified ARM-PCR protocol with three rounds of nested PCR amplified TCRbeta. TCRdb reanalysed the multiplex PCR reads using MiXCR and keeps one entry per CDR3 protein. The sample comprises tens of thousands of distinct CDR3 sequences, about 61% of which are singletons, and 32% rests with the top ten. Regarding this clonotype: Its antigen remains unidentified. As the CDR3 is not closed by the conserved phenylalanine or tryptophan, this likely results from a read error.

This CDR3 spans 12 amino acids. The V end lost 4 bases, the J end lost 3 bases, and 7 bases lay between the germline ends. CDR1 LNHDA and CDR2 SQIVND come from the germline V gene (reference sequence). This chain uses TRBV19 with TRBJ2-7, with D possibly matching TRBD1 (6 bases). The sequenced sample was distant non-tumor lung tissue. The receptor was isolated from a man between 65 and 85 years old with non-small cell lung cancer. The CDR3 spells CASSTRGYEQYL. The CDR3 DNA follows: TGTGCCAGTAGTACCAGGGGCTACGAGCAGTACTTA.